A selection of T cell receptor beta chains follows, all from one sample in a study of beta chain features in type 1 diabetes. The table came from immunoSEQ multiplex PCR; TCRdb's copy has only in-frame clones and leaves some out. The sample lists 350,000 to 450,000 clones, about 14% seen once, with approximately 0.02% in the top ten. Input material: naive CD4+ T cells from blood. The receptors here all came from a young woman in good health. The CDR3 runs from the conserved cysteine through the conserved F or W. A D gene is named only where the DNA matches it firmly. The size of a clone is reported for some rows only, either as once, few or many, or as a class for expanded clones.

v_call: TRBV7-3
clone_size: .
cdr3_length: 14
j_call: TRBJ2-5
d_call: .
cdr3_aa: CASSLSRGQETQYF
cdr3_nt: TGTGCCAGCAGCTTATCCAGGGGCCAAGAGACCCAGTACTTC

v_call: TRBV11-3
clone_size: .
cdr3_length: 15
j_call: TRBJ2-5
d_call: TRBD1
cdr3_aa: CASSLGQGARETQYF
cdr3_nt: TGTGCCAGCAGTCTTGGCCAGGGGGCGCGAGAGACCCAGTACTTC

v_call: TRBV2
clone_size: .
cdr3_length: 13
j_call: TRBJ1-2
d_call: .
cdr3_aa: CASSERDGGGYTF
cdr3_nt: TGTGCCAGCAGTGAGAGGGATGGTGGTGGCTACACCTTC

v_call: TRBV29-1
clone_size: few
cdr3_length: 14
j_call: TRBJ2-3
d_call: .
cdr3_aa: CSVEDYAETDTQYF
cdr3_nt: TGCAGCGTTGAAGATTATGCAGAAACAGATACGCAGTATTTT

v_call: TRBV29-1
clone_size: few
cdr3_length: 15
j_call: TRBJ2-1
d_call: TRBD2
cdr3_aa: CSVRPLAGGQNEQFF
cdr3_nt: TGCAGCGTACGCCCGTTAGCGGGAGGGCAAAATGAGCAGTTCTTC

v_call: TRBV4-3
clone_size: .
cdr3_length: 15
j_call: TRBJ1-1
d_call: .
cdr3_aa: CASSQVQLLNTEAFF
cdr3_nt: TGCGCCAGCAGCCAAGTTCAACTGTTGAACACTGAAGCTTTCTTT

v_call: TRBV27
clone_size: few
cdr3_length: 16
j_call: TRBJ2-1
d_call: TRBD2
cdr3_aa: CASSSPGLAYGNEQFF
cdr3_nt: TGTGCCAGCAGCTCCCCCGGACTAGCATATGGTAATGAGCAGTTCTTC

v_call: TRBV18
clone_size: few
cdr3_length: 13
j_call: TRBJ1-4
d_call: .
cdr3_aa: CASSPGVEEKLFF
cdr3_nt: TGTGCCAGCTCTCCGGGGGTCGAGGAGAAACTGTTTTTT

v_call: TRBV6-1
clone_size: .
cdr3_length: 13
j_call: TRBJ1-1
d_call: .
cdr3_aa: CASSGWTVSEAFF
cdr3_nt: TGTGCCAGCAGTGGTTGGACAGTCTCCGAAGCTTTCTTT

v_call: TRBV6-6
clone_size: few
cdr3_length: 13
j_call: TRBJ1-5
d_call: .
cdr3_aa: CASRFQDNQPQHF
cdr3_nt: TGTGCCAGCAGGTTTCAGGACAATCAGCCCCAGCATTTT

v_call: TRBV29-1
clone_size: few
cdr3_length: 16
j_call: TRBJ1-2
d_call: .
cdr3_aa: CSVEGSERSDRHGYTF
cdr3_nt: TGCAGCGTTGAAGGTTCGGAACGTTCAGACAGGCACGGCTACACCTTC

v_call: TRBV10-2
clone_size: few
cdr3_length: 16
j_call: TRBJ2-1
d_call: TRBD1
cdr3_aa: CASSESRTGIIDEQFF
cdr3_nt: TGCGCCAGCAGTGAGTCGCGGACAGGGATTATCGATGAGCAGTTCTTC

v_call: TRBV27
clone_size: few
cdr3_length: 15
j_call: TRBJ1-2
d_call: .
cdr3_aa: CASSPDRPSDYGYTF
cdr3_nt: TGTGCCAGCAGTCCGGACAGACCGTCTGACTATGGCTACACCTTC

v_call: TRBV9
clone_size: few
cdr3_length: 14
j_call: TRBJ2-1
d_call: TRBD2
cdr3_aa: CASSVLADRDEQFF
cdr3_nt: TGTGCCAGCAGCGTCCTAGCGGATAGGGATGAGCAGTTCTTC